This entry concerns a single T cell receptor beta chain. The target antigen is unknown. V was cut by 4 bases and J by 10 bases, with 14 bases left in between. Germline assignment: CDR1 SQVTM and CDR2 ANQGSEA. This CDR3 has 12 amino acids. This cohort consisted of healthy bone marrow donors. This sample was taken from a study of cytomegalovirus exposure and HLA in healthy donors. Overall study findings and caveats: Across donors, sequencing depth was assumed by presence/absence analyses to be roughly uniform.

PCR used 60 Vbeta primers and 13 Jbeta primers. Libraries were prepared by immunoSEQ multiplex PCR; TCRdb keeps only in-frame clonotypes and omits some of them. Its table lists about 130,000 clones. The clonotype was recovered from a man aged 25 to 40 in good health and CMV-seronegative. V and J are TRBV29-1 and TRBJ2-1; possibly TRBD1 for D (5 bases). Source material: PBMCs. The DNA for the CDR3 is TGCAGCGTTGTAGCAGGGTCAGGCGAGCAGTTCTTC. Translating gives CSVVAGSGEQFF.